This T cell receptor (beta chain) was identified during a study of cytomegalovirus exposure and HLA in healthy donors. Across the study: A prior study identified 117 million unique TCR beta sequences from about 179 million T cells. Study outcomes and limitations: Reportedly, HLA-A and HLA-B alleles of most subjects were accurately predicted from TCR beta.

The PCR contained 60 Vbeta and 13 Jbeta primers. As processed by the authors: Unique TCR beta chains numbered 60 million to 100 million in a later analysis, with 10 million to 14 million shared. Generated by immunoSEQ multiplex PCR, the TCRdb table keeps only in-frame clones and is missing some. V and J calls and clone size are given by that table; D and trimming were obtained from the DNA. The data contain some 150,000 clones, roughly 84% of them singletons. Germline V gene sequence: CDR1 MGHRA, CDR2 YSYEKL. After removal of 0 bases from V and 2 bases from J, the junction contained 6 bases not matched to a gene. This CDR3 has 16 residues. About this clone itself: Antigen specificity is unknown.

The rearrangement links TRBV4-1 to TRBJ1-2, with 7 nucleotides matching TRBD1. This receptor was obtained from a male donor in good health and CMV-seronegative. The sequenced material came from PBMCs. The CDR3 sequence is CASSQDGGTANYGYTF. In DNA form, the CDR3 reads TGCGCCAGCAGCCAAGATGGCGGGACAGCAAACTATGGCTACACCTTC.